This T cell receptor (beta chain) was documented in a study of vaccination effects on CD4 cells after COVID-19. To note about this clone: Its target is unknown.

Germline CDR1 reads SGHRS; CDR2 reads YFSETQ. CDR3 size: 15 residues. Trimming shortened V by 5 bases and J by 5 bases, and 19 bases separated the two germline ends. The culture ran for around nine days, and then CD4+ T cells were isolated. Produced via immunoSEQ multiplex PCR; TCRdb's table is partial and in-frame only. The data contain 45,000 to 60,000 clones, approximately 80% of them singletons. This chain uses TRBV5-1 with TRBJ1-1; maybe TRBD1 (5 bases). This TCR was sampled from a human donor who had a prior SARS-CoV-2 infection. The sample was CD4+ T cells from PBMCs cultured without peptide, taken before COVID-19 vaccination. The CDR3 loop is CASRSAGGILTEAFF. The CDR3 coding sequence is TGCGCCAGCAGGTCCGCGGGGGGAATCCTGACTGAAGCTTTCTTT.